The T cell receptor (beta chain) described here comes from a study of T cells after yellow fever vaccination. Study-wide results and caveats: FACS-sorted repertoires might harbor abundant contaminating clonotypes from the bulk population. A faster peak, day 5 versus 15, was reached by the weaker secondary response.

V was clipped by 4 bases and J by 1 base, with 7 bases between them. The length of the CDR3 is 13 residues. Germline assignment: CDR1 SGHTA and CDR2 FQGNSA. Production of TCR cDNA was by 5'RACE template switching, which also added a universal primer site and UMIs. TCRdb passed the 5' RACE reads through MiXCR, listing each CDR3 protein once. The table includes hundreds of thousands of distinct CDR3 sequences, around 3.9% detected once. This clonotype came up many times. Its antigen is undetermined. The clonotype was recovered from a man between 18 and 29 years old who received the YFV17D yellow fever vaccine. The chain joins TRBV7-2 to TRBJ2-5; D remains unclear. Specimen: PBMCs, collected on the day of the yellow fever booster vaccination. The DNA for the CDR3 is TGTGCCAGCAGCTATTCCCTCCAAGAGACCCAGTACTTC. Its translation: CASSYSLQETQYF.